The 27 T cell receptor beta chains below come from one sample, sequenced in a study of blood T cell repertoires in COVID-19. Only in-frame clones appear in the TCRdb table, and some are missing; sequencing was by immunoSEQ multiplex PCR. The table shows about 74,000 clones, with about 92% occurring only once. The sequencing input was peripheral blood. Every receptor here comes from a man in his fifties or sixties with acute or convalescent COVID-19.

V gene TRBV28 combines with J gene TRBJ1-1; weak D call: TRBD1 (5 bases). V gave up 8 bases and J gave up 3 bases, with 7 bases separating them. The CDR3 contains 11 residues. The V gene's germline CDR1 is MDHEN and CDR2 SYDVKM. CDR3 amino acids: CASSGYTEAFF. CDR3 bases: TGTGCCAGCTCAGGGTACACTGAAGCTTTCTTT.

The genes are TRBV15 and TRBJ1-2; 9 bases agree with TRBD1. CDR1 and CDR2 from the germline V gene are LNHNV and YYDKDF (reference sequence). After removal of 2 bases from V and 8 bases from J, the junction contained 6 bases not matched to a gene. The CDR3 contains 14 residues. The CDR3 nucleotides read TGTGCCACCAGCAGAAAGGGACAGGGAGAAGGCTACACCTTC. It codes for CATSRKGQGEGYTF. Using reference TRBV15 and TRBJ1-2 for the parts outside the CDR3, the full variable domain is DAMVIQNPRYQVTQFGKPVTLSCSQTLNHNVMYWYQQKSSQAPKLLFHYYDKDFNNEADTPDNFQSRRPNTSFCFLDIRSPGLGDTAMYLCATSRKGQGEGYTFGSGTRLTVV.

The V call is TRBV9, the J call TRBJ1-2; the D gene is possibly TRBD1 (5 bases). The CDR3 is made up of 15 amino acids. The germline gives CDR1 SGDLS, CDR2 YYNGEE. V was shortened by 1 base and J by 5 bases, with 15 bases between the two germline ends. CDR3 in amino acids: CASSVTFGGSYGYTF. As DNA, the CDR3 is TGTGCCAGCAGCGTAACTTTTGGGGGGAGTTATGGCTACACCTTC.

The J gene is TRBJ2-1, the V gene TRBV28; the match to TRBD2 covers 9 bases. CDR1 and CDR2 from the germline V gene are MDHEN and SYDVKM. The CDR3 is made up of 16 amino acids. V lost 5 bases and J lost 0; bases outside the gene matches: 5. CDR3 in DNA: TGTGCCAGCAGTCTAGCGGGACCCGGCTCCTACAATGAGCAGTTCTTC. This codes for CASSLAGPGSYNEQFF. The complete variable domain, with remaining parts taken from reference TRBV28 and TRBJ2-1, reads DVKVTQSSRYLVKRTGEKVFLECVQDMDHENMFWYRQDPGLGLRLIYFSYDVKMKEKGDIPEGYSVSREKKERFSLILESASTNQTSMYLCASSLAGPGSYNEQFFGPGTRLTVL.

The chain links TRBV28 to TRBJ1-2; D is unclear. Germline V CDR1 and CDR2: MDHEN, SYDVKM. V lost 3 bases and J lost 0, with 11 bases in between. The CDR3 loop spans 15 amino acids. The CDR3 loop is CASSFSDRPNYGYTF. CDR3 sequence (DNA): TGTGCCAGCAGTTTTAGCGACCGTCCTAACTATGGCTACACCTTC.

The J gene is TRBJ2-7, the V gene TRBV5-1; no reliable D call. CDR1 and CDR2 (germline): SGHRS, YFSETQ. Trimming cost V 3 bases and J 6 bases, with 13 bases left between them. CDR3 length: 13 residues. CDR3 sequence (DNA): TGCGCCAGCAGCTCGAGTCTCTCCGGCGAGCAGTACTTC. This encodes CASSSSLSGEQYF.

J is TRBJ2-7 and V is TRBV6-2 or TRBV6-3; D not certain. Germline lookup yields CDR1 MNHEY and CDR2 SVGEGT. The CDR3 length is 12 residues. Trimming removed 0 bases at V and 7 bases at J, with 7 bases between. CDR3 region: CASSYSRWEQYF. CDR3 in DNA: TGTGCCAGCAGTTACTCGAGGTGGGAGCAGTACTTC.

The chain recombines TRBV7-2 with TRBJ1-5; 8 bases map to TRBD1. The CDR3 consists of 15 residues. Germline V lookup: CDR1 SGHTA, CDR2 FQGNSA. The ends lost 4 bases at V and 2 bases at J; junction bases unmatched: 4. CDR3 DNA sequence: TGTGCCAGCAGCTCCCTGACAGGGGGCAATCAGCCCCAGCATTTT. Its protein is CASSSLTGGNQPQHF.

The chain uses TRBV12-3 or TRBV12-4 and TRBJ2-5, with 9 nucleotides matching TRBD2. The CDR3 extends over 13 amino acids. V shed 6 bases and J 5 bases; nucleotides not matched to a gene: 4. The CDR3 here is CASSPLAGETQYF. The CDR3 bases are TGTGCCAGCAGCCCCCTAGCGGGGGAGACCCAGTACTTC.

This chain uses TRBV30 with TRBJ1-5, with a possible D match to TRBD1 (5 bases). Deletions cut 2 bases from V and 3 bases from J, with 11 bases between. Looked up from germline, CDR1 is GTSNPN and CDR2 is SVGIG (reference sequence). The CDR3 has 14 amino acids. DNA for the CDR3: TGTGCCTGGAGTCCAGGGATTGTCAATCAGCCCCAGCATTTT. Encoded protein: CAWSPGIVNQPQHF.

This chain links TRBV28 with TRBJ1-5, with D hard to call. Germline V gives CDR1 MDHEN, CDR2 SYDVKM. V lost 7 bases and J 0 bases, leaving 13 bases between the germline ends. The CDR3 runs 15 residues. The CDR3 bases are TGTGCCAGCAACTCGCCCAGGTATAGCAATCAGCCCCAGCATTTT. This gives the protein CASNSPRYSNQPQHF.

J is TRBJ1-1 and V is TRBV25-1, with a tentative D call TRBD1 (6 bases). The V gene's germline CDR1 is MGHDK and CDR2 SYGVNS. The V end was cut by 2 bases, the J end by 12 bases, with 13 bases between. This CDR3 has 12 amino acids. Written as DNA, the CDR3 is TGTGCCAGCAGTGAACCCGGGACACTTCCTTTCTTT. Translating gives CASSEPGTLPFF.

The chain couples TRBV6-5 to TRBJ2-2, with unresolved D. Germline CDR1 is MNHEY and CDR2 is SVGAGI. The V and J ends lost 2 bases and 7 bases respectively, with 8 bases between them. The CDR3 is made up of 13 amino acids. CDR3 loop: CASSYDGYGELFF. The CDR3, as DNA: TGTGCCAGCAGTTACGACGGGTACGGGGAGCTGTTTTTT.

This chain connects TRBV9 to TRBJ2-1; 9 bases are shared with TRBD2. CDR1 is SGDLS and CDR2 is YYNGEE in the germline V gene. This CDR3 is 18 amino acids long. After removal of 3 bases from V and 0 bases from J, the junction contained 10 bases not matched to a gene. This CDR3 is CASSAPRVAGDSYNEQFF. In DNA form, the CDR3 reads TGTGCCAGCAGCGCCCCCCGGGTAGCGGGAGACTCCTACAATGAGCAGTTCTTC.

The chain links TRBV19 to TRBJ2-6; weak D call: TRBD1 (5 bases). This CDR3 has 15 amino acids. Trimming left V 3 bases short and J 0 bases short, with 6 bases between. Germline V lookup: CDR1 LNHDA, CDR2 SQIVND (reference sequence). In nucleotides, the CDR3 is TGTGCCAGTAGTATCCAGGGCTCTGGGGCCAACGTCCTGACTTTC. Translated: CASSIQGSGANVLTF.

This clone was seen a few times. V and J are TRBV6-2 or TRBV6-3 and TRBJ1-1; no reliable D call. This CDR3 region has 17 residues. V lost 4 bases to trimming and J lost 1 base, with 19 bases between them. Germline assignment: CDR1 MNHEY and CDR2 SVGEGT. The chain's CDR3 is CASSLRPYPRENTEAFF. The CDR3 DNA is TGTGCCAGCAGTTTGCGGCCGTACCCCCGGGAGAACACTGAAGCTTTCTTT.

V and J are TRBV7-9 and TRBJ2-7; 7 bases are shared with TRBD1. V gave up 3 bases and J gave up 3 bases; unmatched junction bases: 11. Looked up from germline, CDR1 is SEHNR and CDR2 is FQNEAQ (reference sequence). The CDR3 has 16 residues. CDR3 protein: CASSFAKGAGFYEQYF. The CDR3 nucleotides are TGTGCCAGCAGCTTCGCGAAGGGGGCAGGTTTCTACGAGCAGTACTTC. The full variable domain, with the rest looked up from reference TRBV7-9 and TRBJ2-7, is DTGVSQNPRHKITKRGQNVTFRCDPISEHNRLYWYRQTLGQGPEFLTYFQNEAQLEKSRLLSDRFSAERPKGSFSTLEIQRTEQGDSAMYLCASSFAKGAGFYEQYFGPGTRLTVT.

The chain uses TRBV7-8 and TRBJ1-5; a possible D gene is TRBD1 (5 bases). Trimming took 5 bases from V and 2 from J, leaving 16 bases between them. Germline V gives CDR1 SGHVS, CDR2 FQNEAQ. The CDR3 covers 16 residues. The CDR3 region has the DNA TGTGCCAGCAGCCCACAGGCCACCAGGGGCAATCAGCCCCAGCATTTT. Residues: CASSPQATRGNQPQHF.

This sequence joins TRBV29-1 and TRBJ1-2; D gene uncertain. Per the germline V gene, CDR1 is SQVTM and CDR2 is ANQGSEA. V was pared by 2 bases and J by 3 bases, with 10 bases between. The CDR3 covers 13 residues. For the CDR3, the DNA is TGCAGCGTTGAAACGGGAAACTACTATGGCTACACCTTC. It translates to CSVETGNYYGYTF.

The rearrangement uses TRBV5-5 and TRBJ2-5; 8 bases line up with TRBD2. V lost 1 base and J lost 1; bases outside the gene matches: 9. CDR1 is SGHKS and CDR2 is YYEKEE in the germline V gene (reference sequence). There are 17 residues in the CDR3. The CDR3 DNA follows: TGTGCCAGCAGCTTGTCAGCGGGAGAGAGGGGCCAAGAGACCCAGTACTTC. Translated, it gives CASSLSAGERGQETQYF.

The V call is TRBV19, the J call TRBJ1-1, with a weak D call TRBD1 (6 bases). Germline-derived CDR1 and CDR2 are LNHDA and SQIVND (reference sequence). V was trimmed by 8 bases and J by 1 base, leaving 11 bases between them. The CDR3 length is 13 residues. The CDR3 coding sequence is TGTGCCAGTCTCTCACAGGGGAACACTGAAGCTTTCTTT. Its protein product is CASLSQGNTEAFF.

The chain employs TRBV14 and TRBJ2-7; tentatively, D is TRBD1 (5 bases). This CDR3 has 16 amino acids. Per germline, CDR1 SGHDN and CDR2 FVKESK. The V end lost 0 bases, the J end lost 4 bases, and 16 bases lay between the germline ends. The chain's CDR3 is CASSQELSGPSYEQYF. DNA for the CDR3: TGTGCCAGCAGCCAAGAGCTCTCAGGGCCCTCGTACGAGCAGTACTTC.

This clone was detected once. This chain connects TRBV3-1 (or the pseudogene TRBV3-2) to TRBJ2-5; unclear D gene. This CDR3 spans 12 amino acids. CDR1 and CDR2 from the germline V gene are LGHDT and YNNKEL (reference sequence). The germline V and J ends were trimmed by 5 bases and 0 bases, with 4 bases remaining between them. CDR3 DNA sequence: TGTGCCAGCAGCTATCACCAAGAGACCCAGTACTTC. Translated: CASSYHQETQYF.

The chain joins TRBV3-1 (or the pseudogene TRBV3-2) to TRBJ2-1, with 13 positions matching TRBD2. The CDR3 contains 17 residues. V lost 2 bases, J lost 7 bases, and 8 bases stayed unmatched. Per the germline V gene, CDR1 is LGHDT and CDR2 is YNNKEL (reference sequence). CDR3 sequence: CASSQPRTSGRGNEQFF. The CDR3 nucleotides read TGTGCCAGCAGCCAACCCCGGACTAGCGGGAGAGGAAATGAGCAGTTCTTC.

This chain uses TRBV11-2 with TRBJ1-5, with 8 bases matching TRBD1. J gave up 7 bases and V 1 base, and 6 bases lay outside the gene matches. Germline V gives CDR1 SGHAT, CDR2 FQNNGV. There are 15 residues in the CDR3. CDR3 amino acids: CASSLGQGARQPQHF. The CDR3, as DNA: TGTGCCAGCAGCTTAGGGCAGGGGGCACGACAGCCCCAGCATTTT.

The chain links TRBV9 to TRBJ1-1; 10 bases are shared with TRBD1. The germline CDR1 and CDR2 sequences are SGDLS and YYNGEE. The CDR3 totals 15 residues. Trimming took 4 bases from V and 4 from J; bases not matched to a gene: 7. CDR3 sequence (DNA): TGTGCCAGCAGCTTGGGACAGGGGACTGCCACTGAAGCTTTCTTT. Translated, it gives CASSLGQGTATEAFF. The whole variable domain, remainder taken from reference TRBV9 and TRBJ1-1, is DSGVTQTPKHLITATGQRVTLRCSPRSGDLSVYWYQQSLDQGLQFLIQYYNGEERAKGNILERFSAQQFPDLHSELNLSSLELGDSALYFCASSLGQGTATEAFFGQGTRLTVV.

This chain connects TRBV10-2 to TRBJ1-5; weak D call: TRBD1 (5 bases). CDR1 and CDR2 from the germline V gene are WSHSY and SAAADI. Trimming left V 3 bases short and J 5 bases short, with 11 bases between. CDR3 length equals 14 residues. CDR3 sequence reads: CASSDVTEDQPQHF. The CDR3 bases are TGCGCCAGCAGTGACGTGACAGAGGATCAGCCCCAGCATTTT.